The clone carrying this TCR beta chain is a singleton in its sample. The target antigen is unknown. This CDR3 is built from 14 residues. Trimming removed 5 bases from V and 5 bases from J, with 15 bases in between. The V gene's germline CDR1 is PRHDT and CDR2 FYEKMQ (reference sequence). The data were taken from a study of cytomegalovirus exposure and HLA in healthy donors. Notes on the study in general: In a later analysis, at a false discovery rate of 0.05, under 20,000 TCR beta sequences were associated with HLA alleles.

Primers included in the PCR were 60 Vbeta and 13 Jbeta primers. Repertoires were generated with immunoSEQ multiplex PCR, while TCRdb's copy carries only in-frame clones and drops some. The sample has 150,000 to 200,000 clones, roughly 80% seen once. This rearrangement joins TRBV13 to TRBJ1-2; D is unresolved. Input material: PBMCs. This TCR derives from a woman in her forties or fifties in good health and CMV-seropositive. The CDR3 spells CASSHRPGTYGYTF. The CDR3, as DNA: TGTGCCAGCAGCCACCGACCAGGAACTTATGGCTACACCTTC.